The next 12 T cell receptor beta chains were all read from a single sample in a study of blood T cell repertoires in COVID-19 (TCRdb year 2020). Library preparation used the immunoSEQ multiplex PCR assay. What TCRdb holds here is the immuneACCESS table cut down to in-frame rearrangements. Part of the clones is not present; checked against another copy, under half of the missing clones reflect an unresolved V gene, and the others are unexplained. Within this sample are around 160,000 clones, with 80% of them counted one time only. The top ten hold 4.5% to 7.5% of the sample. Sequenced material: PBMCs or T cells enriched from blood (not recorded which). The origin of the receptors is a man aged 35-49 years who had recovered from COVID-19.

DNA of the CDR3: TGTGCCAGCAGCGCCGGGACTAGCGGGGGGGCGGAGGAGACCCAGTACTTC. This sequence encodes CASSAGTSGGAEETQYF. This rearrangement joins TRBV9 to TRBJ2-5; 16 bases map to TRBD2. This CDR3 comprises 17 residues. Germline V CDR1 and CDR2: SGDLS, YYNGEE. V shed 3 bases, J shed 5 bases, and the junction held 7 bases outside the gene matches.

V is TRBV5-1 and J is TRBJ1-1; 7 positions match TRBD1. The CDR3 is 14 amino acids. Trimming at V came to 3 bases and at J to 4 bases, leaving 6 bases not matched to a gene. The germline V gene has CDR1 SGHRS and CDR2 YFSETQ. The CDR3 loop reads CASSYNRGGTEAFF. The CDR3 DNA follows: TGCGCCAGCAGCTACAACAGGGGCGGCACTGAAGCTTTCTTT.

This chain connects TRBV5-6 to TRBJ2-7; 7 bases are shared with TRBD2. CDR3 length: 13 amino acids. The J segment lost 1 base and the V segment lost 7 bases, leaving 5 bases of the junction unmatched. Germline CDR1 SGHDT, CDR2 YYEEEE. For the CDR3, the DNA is TGTGCCAGCGGAAGCGGGGTGTCCTACGAGCAGTACGTC. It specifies CASGSGVSYEQYV.

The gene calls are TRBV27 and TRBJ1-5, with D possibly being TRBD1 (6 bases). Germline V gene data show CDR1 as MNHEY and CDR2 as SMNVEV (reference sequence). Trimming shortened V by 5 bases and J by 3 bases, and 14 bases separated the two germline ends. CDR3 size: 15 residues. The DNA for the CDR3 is TGTGCCAGCAGTCCGGGGCAGGGGAACAATCAGCCCCAGCATTTT. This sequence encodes CASSPGQGNNQPQHF.

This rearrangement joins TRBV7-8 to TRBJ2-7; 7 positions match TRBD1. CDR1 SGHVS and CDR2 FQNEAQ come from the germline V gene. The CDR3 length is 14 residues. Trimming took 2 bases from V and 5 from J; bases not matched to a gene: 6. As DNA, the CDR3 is TGTGCCAGCAGCTTAACTTCAGGGGGTAACGAGCAGTACTTC. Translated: CASSLTSGGNEQYF.

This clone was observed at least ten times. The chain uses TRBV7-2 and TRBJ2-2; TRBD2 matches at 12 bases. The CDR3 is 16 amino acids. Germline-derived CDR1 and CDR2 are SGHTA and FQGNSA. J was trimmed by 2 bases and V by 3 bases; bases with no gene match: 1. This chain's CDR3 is CASSLGLAGNTGELFF. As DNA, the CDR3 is TGTGCCAGCAGCTTGGGACTAGCGGGTAACACCGGGGAGCTGTTTTTT. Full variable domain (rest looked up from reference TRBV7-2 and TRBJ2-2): GAGVSQSPSNKVTEKGKDVELRCDPISGHTALYWYRQSLGQGLEFLIYFQGNSAPDKSGLPSDRFSAERTGGSVSTLTIQRTQQEDSAVYLCASSLGLAGNTGELFFGEGSRLTVL.

CDR3 in amino acids: CASSATGGIRTYTDTQYF. CDR3 nucleotide sequence: TGTGCCAGCAGCGCCACAGGGGGCATCAGGACTTACACAGATACGCAGTATTTT. This sequence joins TRBV7-8 and TRBJ2-3, with TRBD1 identical over 9 bases. This CDR3 contains 18 residues. From germline, CDR1 is SGHVS and CDR2 FQNEAQ. V shed 5 bases and J 2 bases; nucleotides not matched to a gene: 14. Looking up the rest from reference TRBV7-8 and TRBJ2-3 gives the full variable domain: GAGVSQSPRYKVAKRGQDVALRCDPISGHVSLFWYQQALGQGPEFLTYFQNEAQLDKSGLPSDRFFAERPEGSVSTLKIQRTQQEDSAVYLCASSATGGIRTYTDTQYFGPGTRLTVL.

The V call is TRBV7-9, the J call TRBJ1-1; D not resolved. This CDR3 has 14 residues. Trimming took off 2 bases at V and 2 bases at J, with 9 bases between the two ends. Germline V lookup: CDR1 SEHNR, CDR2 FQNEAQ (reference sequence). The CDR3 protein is CASSLYPGNTEAFF. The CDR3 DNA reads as TGTGCCAGCAGCTTATACCCGGGTAACACTGAAGCTTTCTTT.

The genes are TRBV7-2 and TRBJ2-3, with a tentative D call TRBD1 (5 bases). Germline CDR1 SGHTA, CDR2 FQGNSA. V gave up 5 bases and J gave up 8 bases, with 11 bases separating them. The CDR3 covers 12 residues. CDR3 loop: CASSLDSLTQYF. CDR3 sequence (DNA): TGTGCCAGCAGCCTCGACAGTCTTACGCAGTATTTT.

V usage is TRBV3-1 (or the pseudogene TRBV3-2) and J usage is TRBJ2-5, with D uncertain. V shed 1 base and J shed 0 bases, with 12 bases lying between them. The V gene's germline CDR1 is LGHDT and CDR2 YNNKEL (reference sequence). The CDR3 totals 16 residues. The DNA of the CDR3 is TGTGCCAGCAGCCAAGGGGCCACTGCGTACCAAGAGACCCAGTACTTC. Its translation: CASSQGATAYQETQYF.

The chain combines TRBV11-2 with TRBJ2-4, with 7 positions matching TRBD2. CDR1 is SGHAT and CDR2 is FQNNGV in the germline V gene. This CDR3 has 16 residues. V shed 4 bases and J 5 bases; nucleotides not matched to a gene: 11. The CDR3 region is CASSSFPRAGENIQYF. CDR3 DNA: TGTGCCAGCAGCTCCTTTCCCAGGGCGGGGGAAAACATTCAGTACTTC.

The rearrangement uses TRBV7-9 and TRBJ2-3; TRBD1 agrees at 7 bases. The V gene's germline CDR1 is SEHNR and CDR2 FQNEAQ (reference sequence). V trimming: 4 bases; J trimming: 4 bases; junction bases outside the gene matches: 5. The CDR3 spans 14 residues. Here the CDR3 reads CASSSTGFADTQYF. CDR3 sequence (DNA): TGTGCCAGCAGCTCGACAGGGTTTGCAGATACGCAGTATTTT.